These 15 T cell receptor beta chains came from one sample sequenced in a study of breast tumors, draining lymph nodes, adjacent tissues. TCRdb analysed the multiplex PCR reads with MiXCR anew, one entry per CDR3 protein. The data hold 150,000 to 250,000 distinct CDR3 sequences, with roughly 31% observed a single time. Axillary draining lymph nodes of breast cancer patients supplied the node samples. The sample was axillary lymph node tissue. The receptors were gathered from a female donor with breast cancer. Some clones in this sample may be carry-over from other donors' samples.

With regard to this clonotype: With a much larger clone just one base away, this may be a read error. The chain couples TRBV20-1 to TRBJ2-3, with a tentative D call TRBD2 (5 bases). CDR3 length: 14 residues. Between the trimmed V and J ends, which lost 3 bases and 8 bases, there was a span of 18 bases. Germline V gives CDR1 DFQATT, CDR2 SNEGSKA (reference sequence). CDR3 sequence reads: CSARAPTGEATQYF. Here the CDR3 DNA reads TGCAGTGCTAGGGCCCCGACCGGGGAAGCTACGCAGTATTTT.

The gene calls are TRBV7-9 and TRBJ2-5; D could derive from TRBD1 or TRBD2 (5 bases each). The CDR3 has 23 residues. V lost 5 bases and J 5 bases, leaving 42 bases between the germline ends. Germline V lookup: CDR1 SEHNR, CDR2 FQNEAQ (reference sequence). CDR3 DNA: TGTGCCAGCAGCCAAGGGAACACCGGGTTTGAAAGCTGCTGGCACAGAGGGGAGGAGACCCAGTACTTC. It is translated as CASSQGNTGFESCWHRGEETQYF.

The chain is built from TRBV2 and TRBJ1-4; TRBD1 aligns across 8 bases. J gave up 7 bases and V 4 bases, and 2 bases lay outside the gene matches. Germline CDR1 reads SNHLY; CDR2 reads FYNNEI. CDR3 length: 13 amino acids. The CDR3 DNA reads TGTGCCAGCAGTGCAGGGGGCCTTGAAAAACTGTTTTTT. This codes for CASSAGGLEKLFF.

The rearrangement links TRBV6-6 to TRBJ1-1; D is unclear. Trimming left V 2 bases short and J 6 bases short, with 13 bases between. There are 14 residues in the CDR3. Per the germline V gene, CDR1 is MNHNY and CDR2 is SVGAGI (reference sequence). The CDR3 DNA follows: TGTGCCAGCAGTTACCCGAGATCGGGATCTGAAGCTTTCTTT. The encoded protein is CASSYPRSGSEAFF.

The CDR3 region has the DNA TGCGCCAGCAGCTTCGGGGAACAGGGAGGTTCACCCCTCCACTTT. Residues: CASSFGEQGGSPLHF. The rearrangement uses TRBV5-1 and TRBJ1-6; possible D gene TRBD1, 6 bases. Per germline, CDR1 SGHRS and CDR2 YFSETQ. Trimming removed 2 bases from V and 9 bases from J, with 15 bases in between. The CDR3 has 15 residues. Full variable domain (outside the CDR3, taken from reference TRBV5-1 and TRBJ1-6): KAGVTQTPRYLIKTRGQQVTLSCSPISGHRSVSWYQQTPGQGLQFLFEYFSETQRNKGNFPGRFSGRQFSNSRSEMNVSTLELGDSALYLCASSFGEQGGSPLHFGNGTRLTVT.

As to this clonotype: No conserved phenylalanine or tryptophan is present at the end of the CDR3, so a read error is the likely explanation. This sequence joins TRBV7-2 and TRBJ1-2; no definite D call. There are 14 residues in the CDR3. Trimming cost V 4 bases and J 2 bases, with 11 bases left between them. Germline-derived CDR1 and CDR2 are SGHTA and FQGNSA. CDR3 residues: CASSSIHGNYGYTS. In nucleotides, the CDR3 is TGTGCCAGCAGCTCTATACACGGGAACTATGGCTACACCTCC.

With respect to this clonotype: With a much larger clone just one base away, this may be a read error. CDR3 amino acids: CASSAGTGAYNEQLF. Written as DNA, the CDR3 is TGTGCCAGCAGCGCCGGGACAGGGGCCTACAATGAGCAGCTCTTC. The chain combines TRBV7-9 with TRBJ2-1, with 10 bases identical to TRBD1. Germline values: CDR1 SEHNR, CDR2 FQNEAQ (reference sequence). CDR3 length equals 15 residues.

As for this clonotype: At one end the junction does not follow the germline gene, possibly because of a read error. The CDR3 sequence: CATSSSTGGAGGYTF. Here the CDR3 DNA reads TGTGCCACCAGCAGCTCCACAGGGGGCGCGGGCGGCTACACCTTC. J is TRBJ1-2 and V is TRBV7-2; 9 bases match TRBD1. Germline-derived CDR1 and CDR2 are SGHTA and FQGNSA. CDR3 length: 15 amino acids.

This sequence joins TRBV15 and TRBJ2-1, with 9 positions matching TRBD1. Per the germline V gene, CDR1 is LNHNV and CDR2 is YYDKDF (reference sequence). J was trimmed by 12 bases and V by 4 bases; bases with no gene match: 13. This CDR3 is built from 15 residues. CDR3 in amino acids: CATSTLQGATDTQFF. CDR3 bases: TGTGCCACCAGCACCTTACAGGGGGCAACAGATACGCAGTTCTTC.

V usage is TRBV18 and J usage is TRBJ2-2, with D possibly being TRBD1 (5 bases). CDR1 and CDR2 (germline): KGHSH, LQKENI. CDR3 length: 15 amino acids. V dropped 5 bases and J dropped 0 bases, with 10 bases sitting between them. The CDR3 is CASSVGPSNTGELFF. The CDR3 DNA reads TGTGCCAGCTCAGTGGGGCCCTCGAACACCGGGGAGCTGTTTTTT.

The V gene is TRBV5-6, the J gene TRBJ2-2, with D perhaps being TRBD1 or TRBD2 (7 bases each). The CDR3 is 18 residues long. Trimming left V 5 bases short and J 0 bases short, with 20 bases between. Per germline, CDR1 SGHDT and CDR2 YYEEEE. The CDR3 region is CASRGRGPAGPNTGELFF. The CDR3 region has the DNA TGTGCCAGCAGGGGAAGGGGGCCAGCGGGACCGAACACCGGGGAGCTGTTTTTT.

Only a few counts were recorded for this clonotype. The chain combines TRBV4-1 with TRBJ1-1; tentatively, D is TRBD1 (5 bases). In germline, CDR1 is MGHRA, CDR2 YSYEKL. The CDR3 covers 13 residues. V was cut by 1 base and J by 5 bases, with 8 bases left in between. CDR3 sequence: CASSQVDSTEAFF. The CDR3 region has the DNA TGCGCCAGCAGCCAAGTCGACAGTACTGAAGCTTTCTTT.

As concerns this clonotype: The conserved phenylalanine or tryptophan is not found at the CDR3 terminus, so this likely reflects a read error. This rearrangement joins TRBV7-9 to TRBJ2-2; possibly TRBD2 for D (5 bases). This CDR3 comprises 15 residues. Germline V CDR1 and CDR2: SEHNR, FQNEAQ (reference sequence). Trimming stripped 5 bases from V and 4 bases from J, with 14 bases between. CDR3 residues: CASSLQRDFTGELFL. Written as DNA, the CDR3 is TGTGCCAGCAGCCTCCAGAGGGATTTCACCGGGGAGCTGTTTCTT.

This clonotype has ten or more counts. The CDR3 reads CASSLLPEYEQYF. The CDR3 DNA reads TGTGCCAGCAGCCTCCTGCCGGAGTACGAGCAGTACTTC. The chain carries TRBV5-5 and TRBJ2-7; D gene uncertain. The CDR3 is 13 amino acids. The V and J ends lost 4 bases and 4 bases respectively, with 12 bases between them. The germline V gene encodes CDR1 SGHKS and CDR2 YYEKEE (reference sequence).

This clonotype showed up many times. The CDR3 DNA reads TGCGCCAGCAGCCAAGATTCGGGAGGTAGCGAGCAGTACTTC. Translating gives CASSQDSGGSEQYF. The chain joins TRBV4-3 to TRBJ2-7, with 7 bases matching TRBD2. Looked up from germline, CDR1 is LGHNA and CDR2 is YSLEER. J gave up 6 bases and V 0 bases, and 5 bases lay outside the gene matches. The CDR3 has 14 amino acids.